These 22 T cell receptor beta chains originate from one sample sequenced in a study of T cells in Graves' hyperthyroidism and ophthalmopathy. Regions amplified from RNA transcripts were the TCR beta CDR3 regions. Initially, a first-round RT-PCR of the TCR CDR3 employed the HTBI primer set. Via MiXCR, TCRdb re-called the multiplex PCR reads, giving one row per CDR3 protein. The data show about 600,000 distinct CDR3 sequences, with approximately 16% seen just once and 2.5% to 4% held by the top ten. The sequencing sample was made of blood. The receptors stem from a woman aged 40-49 years with Graves' ophthalmopathy.

This clonotype has a count of ten or more. The chain uses TRBV18 and TRBJ2-4; maybe TRBD2 (6 bases). The CDR3 loop spans 13 amino acids. Germline assignment: CDR1 KGHSH and CDR2 LQKENI. V gave up 3 bases and J gave up 7 bases, with 10 bases separating them. For the CDR3, the DNA is TGTGCCAGCTCACCGCTGGAGGGGAACATTCAGTACTTC. It specifies CASSPLEGNIQYF. Full variable domain (remainder filled in from reference TRBV18 and TRBJ2-4): NAGVMQNPRHLVRRRGQEARLRCSPMKGHSHVYWYRQLPEEGLKFMVYLQKENIIDESGMPKERFSAEFPKEGPSILRIQQVVRGDSAAYFCASSPLEGNIQYFGAGTRLSVL.

This clonotype occurred many times. V is TRBV28 and J is TRBJ2-1; unclear D gene. In germline, CDR1 is MDHEN, CDR2 SYDVKM. Trimming took 5 bases from V and 10 from J, leaving 18 bases between them. This CDR3 is built from 14 residues. The CDR3 reads CASSSPSTTNEQFF. In nucleotides, the CDR3 is TGTGCCAGCAGTAGCCCCTCCACGACAAACGAGCAGTTCTTC.

The chain links TRBV3-1 to TRBJ2-6; TRBD1 aligns across 10 bases. This CDR3 spans 17 amino acids. V lost 4 bases, J lost 5 bases, and 8 bases stayed unmatched. In germline, CDR1 is LGHDT, CDR2 YNNKEL (reference sequence). CDR3 region: CASSPGTGASRANVLTF. The DNA for the CDR3 is TGTGCCAGCAGCCCCGGGACAGGGGCTAGTAGGGCCAACGTCCTGACTTTC. Full variable domain (rest looked up from reference TRBV3-1 and TRBJ2-6): DTAVSQTPKYLVTQMGNDKSIKCEQNLGHDTMYWYKQDSKKFLKIMFSYNNKELIINETVPNRFSPKSPDKAHLNLHINSLELGDSAVYFCASSPGTGASRANVLTFGAGSRLTVL.

This clonotype showed up many times. The chain employs TRBV27 and TRBJ2-1; the match to TRBD1 covers 8 bases. CDR1 is MNHEY and CDR2 is SMNVEV in the germline V gene (reference sequence). CDR3 length equals 14 residues. V shed 4 bases, J shed 5 bases, and the junction held 4 bases outside the gene matches. CDR3 bases: TGTGCCAGCAGTTGGGGCAGGGGGCACAATGAGCAGTTCTTC. This translates into CASSWGRGHNEQFF.

This clonotype was picked up many times. V usage is TRBV5-6 and J usage is TRBJ1-1, with unresolved D. Germline CDR1 is SGHDT and CDR2 is YYEEEE. V lost 6 bases and J lost 1, with 13 bases in between. The CDR3 runs 14 residues. This chain's CDR3 is CASKSVMGNTEAFF. In nucleotides, the CDR3 is TGTGCCAGCAAGTCGGTGATGGGGAACACTGAAGCTTTCTTT.

Details on this clonotype: A read error is possible here, since a much larger clone lies one base away. The gene calls are TRBV7-8 and TRBJ2-1; 16 bases map to TRBD2. The J call may not be correct, given that the DNA end is closer to TRBJ2-7. Germline V gene sequence: CDR1 SGHVS, CDR2 FQNEAQ. The CDR3 is 17 residues long. The CDR3 sequence: CASRRGTSGRGVAEQYF. CDR3 sequence (DNA): TGTGCCAGCAGACGAGGGACTAGCGGGAGGGGAGTTGCTGAGCAGTACTTC.

The chain links TRBV2 to TRBJ2-5; TRBD2 matches at 11 bases. J was trimmed by 1 base and V by 5 bases; bases with no gene match: 9. Germline values: CDR1 SNHLY, CDR2 FYNNEI. This CDR3 is built from 17 residues. CDR3 amino acids: CASSPPTGTSGQETQYF. The CDR3 DNA follows: TGTGCCAGCAGTCCCCCAACCGGGACTAGCGGCCAAGAGACCCAGTACTTC.

This clonotype was seen many times. CDR3 sequence (DNA): TGTGCCAGCAGTAAGCGGTTAGCGGGGGGGCCAGGGCAAGAGACCCAGTACTTC. Protein sequence: CASSKRLAGGPGQETQYF. The rearrangement joins TRBV6-1 to TRBJ2-5; 11 bases agree with TRBD2. This CDR3 is 18 amino acids long. CDR1 and CDR2 from the germline V gene are MNHNS and SASEGT. Trimming removed 5 bases from V and 2 bases from J; junction bases left unmatched: 13.

This clonotype was seen only a few times. The final CDR3 position lacks the conserved phenylalanine or tryptophan, pointing to a likely read error. V is TRBV7-3 and J is TRBJ2-7, with D perhaps TRBD1 (6 bases). The germline V gene encodes CDR1 SGHTA and CDR2 FQGTGA. The CDR3 runs to 13 residues. V lost 4 bases, J lost 6 bases, and 13 bases lay in between. The chain's CDR3 is CASSSYTGSEQYL. The CDR3 DNA follows: TGTGCCAGCAGCTCCTACACAGGGAGCGAGCAGTACCTC.

V gene TRBV3-1 combines with J gene TRBJ1-2; D gene uncertain. Between the trimmed V and J ends, which lost 3 bases and 1 base, there was a span of 12 bases. The germline gives CDR1 LGHDT, CDR2 YNNKEL (reference sequence). This CDR3 is built from 15 residues. CDR3 amino acids: CASSQGNWDNYGYTF. The CDR3 bases are TGTGCCAGCAGCCAGGGGAACTGGGATAACTATGGCTACACCTTC.

The table lists this clonotype with a few counts. A read error may account for a junction end that differs from germline. This sequence joins TRBV6-1 and TRBJ2-7, with 8 bases identical to TRBD2. Germline V gene lookup returns CDR1 MNHNS and CDR2 SASEGT. The CDR3 runs 11 residues. The CDR3 DNA reads TGTGCCAGCTCCGGGGGGGGGGAGCAGCACTTC. This encodes CASSGGGEQHF.

This clonotype was counted only a few times. The CDR3 here is CASSPPAGGYNEQFF. The CDR3 coding sequence is TGTGCCAGCTCACCCCCAGCGGGGGGCTACAATGAGCAGTTCTTC. V gene TRBV18 combines with J gene TRBJ2-1; 9 bases are a match to TRBD2. Germline V gene sequence: CDR1 KGHSH, CDR2 LQKENI. The ends lost 3 bases at V and 3 bases at J; junction bases unmatched: 3. The CDR3 consists of 15 residues.

This clonotype has a count of ten or more. The V gene is TRBV20-1, the J gene TRBJ1-1, with no clear D. Germline assignment: CDR1 DFQATT and CDR2 SNEGSKA (reference sequence). The CDR3 totals 16 residues. V lost 5 bases, J lost 0 bases, and 19 bases lay in between. The DNA of the CDR3 is TGCAGTGCTCGTCTAACCCAGCGGCCTTTGAACACTGAAGCTTTCTTT. Translating gives CSARLTQRPLNTEAFF.

This chain links TRBV9 with TRBJ2-7, with 14 bases matching TRBD2. The V gene's germline CDR1 is SGDLS and CDR2 YYNGEE. Unmatched junction bases numbered 2, after V lost 0 bases and J lost 3 bases. The CDR3 extends over 16 amino acids. The CDR3 is CASSVEGTSGSYEQYF. CDR3 nucleotides: TGTGCCAGCAGCGTAGAGGGGACTAGCGGGAGCTACGAGCAGTACTTC.

This clonotype was counted at least ten times. The chain combines TRBV11-1 with TRBJ2-5; weak D call: TRBD2 (5 bases). V was cut by 5 bases and J by 1 base, with 11 bases left in between. The CDR3 extends over 14 amino acids. Germline CDR1 and CDR2: SGHAT and FQDESV (reference sequence). CDR3 protein: CASSPQLGQETQYF. The CDR3 DNA follows: TGTGCCAGCAGCCCCCAACTAGGCCAAGAGACCCAGTACTTC.

This clonotype was detected many times. The rearrangement joins TRBV3-1 to TRBJ1-1; 7 positions match TRBD1. In germline, CDR1 is LGHDT, CDR2 YNNKEL (reference sequence). The CDR3 runs 13 residues. Trimming took 11 bases from V and 5 from J; bases not matched to a gene: 11. The CDR3 protein is CASQTGRATEAFF. For the CDR3, the DNA is TGTGCCTCACAGACAGGGAGGGCAACTGAAGCTTTCTTT.

This clonotype was found a few times. The chain employs TRBV28 and TRBJ2-2; TRBD2 matches at 7 bases. Germline lookup yields CDR1 MDHEN and CDR2 SYDVKM. The V gene end was trimmed by 3 bases and the J gene end by 1 base; junction bases not matched to a gene: 14. The CDR3 sequence is 19 residues long. The CDR3 nucleotides are TGTGCCAGCAGTTTGGTGGCTAGCGGAATACCCTTGAACACCGGGGAGCTGTTTTTT. Protein product: CASSLVASGIPLNTGELFF. The full variable domain, its missing parts supplied by reference TRBV28 and TRBJ2-2, is DVKVTQSSRYLVKRTGEKVFLECVQDMDHENMFWYRQDPGLGLRLIYFSYDVKMKEKGDIPEGYSVSREKKERFSLILESASTNQTSMYLCASSLVASGIPLNTGELFFGEGSRLTVL.

V usage is TRBV12-3 or TRBV12-4 and J usage is TRBJ2-4; D remains ambiguous. The V gene lost 3 bases and the J gene lost 0 bases, with 3 bases spanning the gap. The CDR3 length is 13 residues. Written as DNA, the CDR3 is TGTGCCAGCAGTTTGACAGCCAAAAACATTCAGTACTTC. Protein product: CASSLTAKNIQYF.

This clonotype was recorded many times. This chain's CDR3 is CASSLGASGHTDTQYF. For the CDR3, the DNA is TGTGCCAGCAGCTTAGGAGCTAGCGGACACACAGATACGCAGTATTTT. The chain uses TRBV7-2 and TRBJ2-3; 7 positions agree with TRBD2. This CDR3 is built from 16 residues. V was clipped by 1 base and J by 2 bases; unmatched bases: 6. Germline V gene sequence: CDR1 SGHTA, CDR2 FQGNSA.

The chain links TRBV20-1 to TRBJ2-7; 7 nucleotides line up with TRBD1. The germline V gene has CDR1 DFQATT and CDR2 SNEGSKA (reference sequence). The CDR3 loop spans 14 amino acids. Losses at the gene ends were 6 bases for V and 3 bases for J; bases not matched to a gene: 11. The DNA for the CDR3 is TGCAGTGCAAGATACGGGACAGCCTTCTACGAGCAGTACTTC. Protein product: CSARYGTAFYEQYF.

This clonotype was recorded once. The gene calls are TRBV10-3 and TRBJ2-3; 9 bases line up with TRBD1. The germline gives CDR1 ENHRY, CDR2 SYGVKD. This CDR3 has 17 amino acids. V gave up 4 bases and J gave up 4 bases; unmatched junction bases: 12. Written as DNA, the CDR3 is TGTGCCATCAGTGTCTGCCCGGGACAGGGTGGGCCAGATACGCAGTATTTT. This codes for CAISVCPGQGGPDTQYF.

This clonotype was observed many times. The chain has TRBV29-1 and TRBJ1-1; TRBD1 is a possible D gene (6 bases). Germline V gives CDR1 SQVTM, CDR2 ANQGSEA. This CDR3 comprises 12 residues. The V gene lost 3 bases and the J gene lost 10 bases, with 15 bases spanning the gap. The CDR3 nucleotides read TGCAGCGTTGATTTGCTCGGGGGGCGAGCTTTCTTT. Translation gives CSVDLLGGRAFF. Supplemented by reference TRBV29-1 and TRBJ1-1, the full variable domain reads SAVISQKPSRDICQRGTSLTIQCQVDSQVTMMFWYRQQPGQSLTLIATANQGSEATYESGFVIDKFPISRPNLTFSTLTVSNMSPEDSSIYLCSVDLLGGRAFFGQGTRLTVV.